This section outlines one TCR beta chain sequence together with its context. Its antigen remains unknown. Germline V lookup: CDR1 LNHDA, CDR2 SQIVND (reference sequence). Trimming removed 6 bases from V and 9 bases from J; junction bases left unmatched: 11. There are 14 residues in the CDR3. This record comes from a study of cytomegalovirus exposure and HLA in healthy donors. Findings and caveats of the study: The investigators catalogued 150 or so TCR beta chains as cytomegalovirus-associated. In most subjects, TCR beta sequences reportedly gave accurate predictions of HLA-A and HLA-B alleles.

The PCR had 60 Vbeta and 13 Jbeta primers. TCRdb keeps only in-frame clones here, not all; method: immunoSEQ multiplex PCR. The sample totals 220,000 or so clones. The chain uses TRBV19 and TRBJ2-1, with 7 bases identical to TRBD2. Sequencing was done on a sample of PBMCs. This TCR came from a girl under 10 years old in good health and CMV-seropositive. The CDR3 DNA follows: TGTGCCAGTAGCGACAGCGGGAATTTATTTGAGCAGTTCTTC. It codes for CASSDSGNLFEQFF. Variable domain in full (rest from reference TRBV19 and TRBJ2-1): DGGITQSPKYLFRKEGQNVTLSCEQNLNHDAMYWYRQDPGQGLRLIYYSQIVNDFQKGDIAEGYSVSREKKESFPLTVTSAQKNPTAFYLCASSDSGNLFEQFFGPGTRLTVL.